The sequence of this T cell receptor beta chain was determined in a study of blood T cell repertoires in COVID-19. CDR1 and CDR2 (germline): SGHRS, YFSETQ. With V trimmed by 3 bases and J by 5 bases, 21 bases remained unmatched. This CDR3 spans 19 amino acids. The data were produced by immunoSEQ multiplex PCR, yet TCRdb's version contains in-frame clones alone and is incomplete. The repertoire consists of about 200,000 clones, with 85% occurring once and the leading ten covering around 19%. The sequenced sample consisted of PBMCs or T cells enriched from blood (not recorded which). The TCR sequence derives from a man aged 40-49 years who had recovered from COVID-19. The chain combines TRBV5-1 with TRBJ2-5; 8 bases align to TRBD1. DNA for the CDR3: TGCGCCAGCAGCTCCCGTCTACTCGGGGACAGGCGACCAGGGGAGACCCAGTACTTC. Translating gives CASSSRLLGDRRPGETQYF.